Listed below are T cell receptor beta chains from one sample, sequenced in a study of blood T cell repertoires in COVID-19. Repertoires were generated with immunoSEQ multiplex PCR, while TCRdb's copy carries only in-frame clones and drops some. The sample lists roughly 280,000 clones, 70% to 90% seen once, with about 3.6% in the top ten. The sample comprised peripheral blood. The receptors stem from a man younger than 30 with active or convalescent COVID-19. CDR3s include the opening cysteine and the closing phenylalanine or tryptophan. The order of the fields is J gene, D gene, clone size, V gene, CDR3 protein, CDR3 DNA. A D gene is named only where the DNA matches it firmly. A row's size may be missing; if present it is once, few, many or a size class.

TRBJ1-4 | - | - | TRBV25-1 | CASSDPGAGDEKLFF | TGTGCCAGCAGTGACCCAGGGGCGGGCGATGAAAAACTGTTTTTT
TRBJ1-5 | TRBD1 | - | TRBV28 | CASSLGTGRYQPQHF | TGTGCCAGCAGTTTGGGGACAGGGCGATATCAGCCCCAGCATTTT
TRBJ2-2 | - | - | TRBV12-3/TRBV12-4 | CASSLRVNGELFF | TGTGCCAGCAGTCTCAGGGTGAACGGGGAGCTGTTTTTT
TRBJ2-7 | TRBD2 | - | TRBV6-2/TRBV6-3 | CASSYSGRILEQYF | TGTGCCAGCAGTTACAGCGGGAGAATTTTGGAGCAGTACTTC
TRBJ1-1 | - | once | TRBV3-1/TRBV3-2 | CASSRALSMNTEAFF | TGTGCCAGCAGCCGGGCCTTATCTATGAACACTGAAGCTTTCTTT
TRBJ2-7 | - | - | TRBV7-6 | CASSLSAGTPYYEQYF | TGTGCCAGCAGCCTGTCGGCCGGGACACCGTATTACGAGCAGTACTTC
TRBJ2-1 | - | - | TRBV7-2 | CASSFSSSPTNEQFF | TGTGCCAGCAGCTTTTCGAGTTCCCCCACCAATGAGCAGTTCTTC
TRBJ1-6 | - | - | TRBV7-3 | CASSHRTGVDNSPLHF | TGTGCCAGCAGCCACCGCACAGGAGTCGATAATTCACCCCTCCACTTT
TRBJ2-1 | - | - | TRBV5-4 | CASSSRGGGYNEQFF | TGTGCCAGCAGCTCCCGAGGGGGGGGGTACAATGAGCAGTTCTTC
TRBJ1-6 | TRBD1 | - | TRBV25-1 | CASSEFFDRAGSPLHF | TGTGCCAGCAGTGAATTTTTTGACAGGGCAGGTTCACCCCTCCACTTT
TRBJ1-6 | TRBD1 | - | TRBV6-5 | CASSYSGQGNSPLHF | TGTGCCAGCAGTTACTCGGGACAGGGCAATTCACCCCTCCACTTT
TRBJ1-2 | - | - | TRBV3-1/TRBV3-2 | CASSLQGVYGYTF | TGTGCCAGCAGCCTCCAGGGTGTCTATGGCTACACCTTC
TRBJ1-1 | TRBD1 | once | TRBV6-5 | CASRTSGTGSAFF | TGTGCCAGCAGAACCTCCGGGACAGGGAGTGCTTTCTTT
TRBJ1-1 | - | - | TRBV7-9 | CASSLGTVGTEAFF | TGTGCCAGCAGCTTAGGGACTGTCGGGACTGAAGCTTTCTTT
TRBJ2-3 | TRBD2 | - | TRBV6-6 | CASSPRIAGSTDTQYF | TGTGCCAGCAGCCCGCGGATAGCGGGGAGCACAGATACGCAGTATTTT
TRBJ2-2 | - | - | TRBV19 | CASSIVGGTGELFF | TGTGCCAGTAGTATAGTGGGGGGCACCGGGGAGCTGTTTTTT
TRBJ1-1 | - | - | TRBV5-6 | CASSKDMNTEAFF | TGTGCCAGCAGCAAGGACATGAACACTGAAGCTTTCTTT